The 18 T cell receptor beta chains in this list originate from one sample, sequenced in a study of chemoradiotherapy in HPV16-positive cancers. Here immunoSEQ multiplex PCR was the method, and the copy in TCRdb shows in-frame clones only, minus some. In the table there are some 12,000 clones, around 72% of which are singletons. This specimen was taken from a patient who underwent chemoradiotherapy. All receptors derive from a human donor with HPV-associated anogenital cancer.

This clone was picked up a small number of times. DNA of the CDR3: TGTGCCAGCAGTTCAGGACAGGGGGGACTTAAAGAGACCCAGTACTTC. Translation gives CASSSGQGGLKETQYF. V is TRBV27 and J is TRBJ2-5, with 10 positions matching TRBD1. V dropped 4 bases and J dropped 3; count of bases not matched to a gene: 8. The CDR3 has 16 residues. Germline CDR1 and CDR2: MNHEY and SMNVEV (reference sequence).

The gene calls are TRBV7-3 and TRBJ2-5; possibly TRBD2 for D (5 bases). Germline V gene lookup returns CDR1 SGHTA and CDR2 FQGTGA. The CDR3 sequence is 14 residues long. Trimming left V 5 bases short and J 1 base short, with 11 bases between. CDR3 sequence (DNA): TGTGCCAGCAGCCCAACTAGTCTCCAAGAGACCCAGTACTTC. Its protein is CASSPTSLQETQYF. Combining the CDR3 with reference TRBV7-3 and TRBJ2-5 gives the whole variable domain GAGVSQTPSNKVTEKGKYVELRCDPISGHTALYWYRQSLGQGPEFLIYFQGTGAADDSGLPNDRFFAVRPEGSVSTLKIQRTERGDSAVYLCASSPTSLQETQYFGPGTRLLVL.

The CDR3 spells CASSSGPMNTEAFF. DNA for the CDR3: TGTGCCAGCAGCTCCGGGCCCATGAACACTGAAGCTTTCTTT. This rearrangement joins TRBV28 to TRBJ1-1; D gene ambiguous. Germline CDR1 reads MDHEN; CDR2 reads SYDVKM. The CDR3 extends over 14 amino acids. The V end lost 6 bases, the J end lost 0 bases, and 11 bases lay between the germline ends.

The rearrangement joins TRBV2 to TRBJ2-1; D is possibly TRBD2 (6 bases). The CDR3 loop spans 16 amino acids. Germline V gives CDR1 SNHLY, CDR2 FYNNEI. V was cut by 8 bases and J by 0 bases, with 17 bases left in between. The CDR3 coding sequence is TGTGCCAGCCAAGCTATGGGACTCTCCTCCTACAATGAGCAGTTCTTC. Protein sequence: CASQAMGLSSYNEQFF. The variable domain in full, completed from reference TRBV2 and TRBJ2-1, reads EPEVTQTPSHQVTQMGQEVILRCVPISNHLYFYWYRQILGQKVEFLVSFYNNEISEKSEIFDDQFSVERPDGSNFTLKIRSTKLEDSAMYFCASQAMGLSSYNEQFFGPGTRLTVL.

The genes are TRBV28 and TRBJ2-7; 8 positions match TRBD2. The length of the CDR3 is 14 residues. Germline CDR1 and CDR2: MDHEN and SYDVKM. With V trimmed by 5 bases and J by 0 bases, 3 bases remained unmatched. The CDR3 sequence is CASSNLAGSYEQYF. Written as DNA, the CDR3 is TGTGCCAGCAGTAACCTAGCGGGCTCCTACGAGCAGTACTTC.

The chain links TRBV7-3 to TRBJ2-1; 14 nucleotides align to TRBD2. V shed 5 bases and J 9 bases; nucleotides not matched to a gene: 12. This CDR3 contains 17 residues. The germline V gene encodes CDR1 SGHTA and CDR2 FQGTGA. CDR3: CASSLGTSGSKGGEQFF. The DNA of the CDR3 is TGTGCCAGCAGCCTTGGGACTAGCGGGAGTAAAGGTGGTGAGCAGTTCTTC.

The sample holds one count of this clone. The rearrangement uses TRBV27 and TRBJ2-3, with 11 bases that match TRBD2. The CDR3 runs 16 residues. CDR1 MNHEY and CDR2 SMNVEV come from the germline V gene (reference sequence). V dropped 4 bases and J dropped 0; count of bases not matched to a gene: 3. The CDR3 DNA follows: TGTGCCAGCAGTTCGGGACTAGCGGAAAGCACAGATACGCAGTATTTT. Translated: CASSSGLAESTDTQYF.

The chain links TRBV18 to TRBJ1-1; no clear D. The CDR3 consists of 12 residues. Trimming removed 4 bases at V and 6 bases at J, with 9 bases between. From germline, CDR1 is KGHSH and CDR2 LQKENI. The chain's CDR3 is CASSREVSEAFF. CDR3 DNA: TGTGCCAGCTCACGAGAGGTTTCTGAAGCTTTCTTT.

This clone was seen a few times. The CDR3 spells CASSPRTGEQFF. Written as DNA, the CDR3 is TGTGCCAGCAGCCCCAGGACGGGTGAGCAGTTCTTC. The chain is built from TRBV11-2 and TRBJ2-1; D ambiguous. The V end lost 5 bases, the J end lost 9 bases, and 11 bases lay between the germline ends. The CDR3 runs to 12 residues. Germline values: CDR1 SGHAT, CDR2 FQNNGV.

The gene calls are TRBV19 and TRBJ1-5, with a possible D match to TRBD1 (6 bases). Trimming pared 1 base from V and 2 bases from J, leaving 6 bases between. Germline CDR1 reads LNHDA; CDR2 reads SQIVND (reference sequence). This CDR3 contains 14 residues. CDR3 DNA: TGTGCCAGTAGTATAGGACAGGGCAATCAGCCCCAGCATTTT. It translates to CASSIGQGNQPQHF.

This clone has more than one count but fewer than ten. V is TRBV28 and J is TRBJ2-3, with D possibly matching TRBD2 (6 bases). The germline CDR1 and CDR2 sequences are MDHEN and SYDVKM. The CDR3 runs 16 residues. V was shortened by 5 bases and J by 2 bases, with 17 bases between the two germline ends. CDR3 nucleotides: TGTGCCAGCAGTACCCCCGTCGGAGGGGTCACAGATACGCAGTATTTT. Protein: CASSTPVGGVTDTQYF. The full variable domain, completed using reference TRBV28 and TRBJ2-3, is DVKVTQSSRYLVKRTGEKVFLECVQDMDHENMFWYRQDPGLGLRLIYFSYDVKMKEKGDIPEGYSVSREKKERFSLILESASTNQTSMYLCASSTPVGGVTDTQYFGPGTRLTVL.

The CDR3 sequence: CASSQPRDLYNEQFF. Written as DNA, the CDR3 is TGCGCCAGCAGCCAACCCCGGGACTTATACAATGAGCAGTTCTTC. The J gene is TRBJ2-1, the V gene TRBV4-1, with D possibly matching TRBD2 (6 bases). The V end lost 2 bases, the J end lost 4 bases, and 12 bases lay between the germline ends. Germline lookup yields CDR1 MGHRA and CDR2 YSYEKL. The CDR3 covers 15 residues.

The chain uses TRBV5-4 and TRBJ2-1, with TRBD1 identical over 8 bases. Losses at the gene ends were 1 base for V and 5 bases for J; bases not matched to a gene: 5. The CDR3 is 15 residues long. Germline V CDR1 and CDR2: SGHNT, YYREEE (reference sequence). The CDR3 region is CASSLRTGLDNEQFF. The DNA for the CDR3 is TGTGCCAGCAGCTTGAGGACAGGGTTGGACAATGAGCAGTTCTTC.

This chain connects TRBV5-5 to TRBJ1-4; D is undetermined. Germline V CDR1 and CDR2: SGHKS, YYEKEE (reference sequence). Trimming shortened V by 0 bases and J by 6 bases, and 9 bases separated the two germline ends. The CDR3 runs to 14 residues. CDR3 amino acids: CASSLDGRDEKLFF. The CDR3 nucleotides are TGTGCCAGCAGCTTGGACGGTCGTGATGAAAAACTGTTTTTT.

V gene TRBV4-3 combines with J gene TRBJ1-1, with D unresolved. Per the germline V gene, CDR1 is LGHNA and CDR2 is YSLEER. The length of the CDR3 is 16 residues. Trimming left V 0 bases short and J 1 base short, with 12 bases between. The DNA for the CDR3 is TGCGCCAGCAGCCAAGAATTAACAGAAACGAACACTGAAGCTTTCTTT. Its protein is CASSQELTETNTEAFF.

The rearrangement links TRBV5-1 to TRBJ2-1, with D possibly matching TRBD2 (6 bases). This CDR3 spans 15 amino acids. V was trimmed by 4 bases and J by 4 bases, leaving 15 bases between them. The germline gives CDR1 SGHRS, CDR2 YFSETQ. The CDR3 sequence: CASSPLGLSYNEQFF. CDR3 in DNA: TGCGCCAGCAGCCCCCTGGGACTGTCATACAATGAGCAGTTCTTC.

The chain is built from TRBV7-3 and TRBJ1-1; perhaps TRBD1 as D (5 bases). Between the trimmed V and J ends, which lost 2 bases and 10 bases, there was a span of 14 bases. The V gene's germline CDR1 is SGHTA and CDR2 FQGTGA. CDR3 length: 13 amino acids. The CDR3 is CASSLEVNRRAFF. The CDR3 nucleotides are TGTGCCAGCAGCTTAGAAGTCAACAGGCGAGCTTTCTTT. The full variable domain, with the rest looked up from reference TRBV7-3 and TRBJ1-1, is GAGVSQTPSNKVTEKGKYVELRCDPISGHTALYWYRQSLGQGPEFLIYFQGTGAADDSGLPNDRFFAVRPEGSVSTLKIQRTERGDSAVYLCASSLEVNRRAFFGQGTRLTVV.

This clone was found a few times. This rearrangement joins TRBV19 to TRBJ2-7, with 8 bases that match TRBD2. V shed 3 bases, J shed 6 bases, and the junction held 7 bases outside the gene matches. The CDR3 has 14 amino acids. Germline values: CDR1 LNHDA, CDR2 SQIVND (reference sequence). The CDR3 coding sequence is TGTGCCAGTAGTATCATCAGCGGGAGAGGCGAGCAGTACTTC. It yields the protein CASSIISGRGEQYF.